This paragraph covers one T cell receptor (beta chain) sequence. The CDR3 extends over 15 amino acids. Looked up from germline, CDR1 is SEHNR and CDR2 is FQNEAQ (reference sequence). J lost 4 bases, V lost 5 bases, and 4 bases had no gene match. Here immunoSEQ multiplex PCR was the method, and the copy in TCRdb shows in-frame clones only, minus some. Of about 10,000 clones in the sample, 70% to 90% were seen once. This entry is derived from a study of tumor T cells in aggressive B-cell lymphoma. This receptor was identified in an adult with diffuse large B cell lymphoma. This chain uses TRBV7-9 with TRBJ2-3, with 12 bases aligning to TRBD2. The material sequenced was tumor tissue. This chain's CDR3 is CASSRTSGTPDTQYF. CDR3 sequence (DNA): TGTGCCAGCAGCCGGACTAGCGGGACCCCAGATACGCAGTATTTT.